This T cell receptor (beta chain) was identified during a study of T cell changes during pregnancy in multiple sclerosis. This clone was detected once. Assay used: immunoSEQ multiplex PCR; TCRdb lists only in-frame clones, some missing. The table includes tens of thousands of clones, roughly nine tenths detected once. CDR1 is SGHNT and CDR2 is YYREEE in the germline V gene (reference sequence). J gave up 2 bases and V 5 bases, and 6 bases lay outside the gene matches. The CDR3 covers 14 residues. The J gene is TRBJ1-2, the V gene TRBV5-4; TRBD1 matches 7 bases. This receptor was identified in a female donor in good health, enrolled as a control in a pregnancy study. This specimen was peripheral blood, taken in the first trimester of pregnancy. CDR3: CASSSRDRNYGYTF. The CDR3 region has the DNA TGTGCCAGCAGTTCCCGGGACAGAAACTATGGCTACACCTTC.